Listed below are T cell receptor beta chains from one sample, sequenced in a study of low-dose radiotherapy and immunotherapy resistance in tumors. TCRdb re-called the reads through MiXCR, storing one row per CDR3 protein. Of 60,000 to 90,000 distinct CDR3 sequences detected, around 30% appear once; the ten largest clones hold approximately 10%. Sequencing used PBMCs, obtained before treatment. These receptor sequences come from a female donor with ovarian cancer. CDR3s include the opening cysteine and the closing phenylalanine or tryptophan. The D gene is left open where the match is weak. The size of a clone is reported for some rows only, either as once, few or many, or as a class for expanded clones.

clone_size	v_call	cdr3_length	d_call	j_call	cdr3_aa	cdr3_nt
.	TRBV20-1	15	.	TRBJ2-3	CSARKEGRGTDTQYF	TGCAGTGCTAGAAAGGAGGGCCGGGGCACAGATACGCAGTATTTT
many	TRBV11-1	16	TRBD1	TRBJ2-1	CASSLTTGTDFNEQFF	TGTGCCAGCAGCTTAACAACCGGGACAGATTTCAATGAGCAGTTCTTC
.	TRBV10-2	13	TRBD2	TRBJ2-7	CATKADAGDEQYF	TGCGCCACCAAAGCGGACGCGGGGGACGAGCAGTACTTC
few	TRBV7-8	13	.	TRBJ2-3	CASSLPRRDTQYF	TGTGCCAGCAGCTTACCCCGCCGCGATACGCAGTATTTT
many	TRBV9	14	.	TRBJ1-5	CASSVDGSNQPQHF	TGTGCCAGTAGTGTAGACGGGTCCAATCAGCCCCAGCATTTT
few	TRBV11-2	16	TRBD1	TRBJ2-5	CASSLRGTGNWETQYF	TGTGCCAGCAGCTTAAGGGGGACAGGGAATTGGGAGACCCAGTACTTC
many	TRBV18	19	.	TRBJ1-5	CASSLEEGGAGMPLQPQHF	TGTGCCAGCTCACTCGAGGAAGGAGGAGCAGGTATGCCTCTTCAGCCCCAGCATTTT
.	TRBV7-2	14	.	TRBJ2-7	CASSTPHTAYEQYF	TGTGCCAGCAGCACCCCGCATACGGCCTACGAGCAGTACTTC
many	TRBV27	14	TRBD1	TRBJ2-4	CASTPDRSKNIQYF	TGTGCCAGCACCCCGGACAGGTCCAAAAACATTCAGTACTTC
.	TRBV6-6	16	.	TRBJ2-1	CASSFTGSPLYNEQFF	TGTGCCAGCAGTTTTACAGGGTCCCCCCTCTACAATGAGCAGTTCTTC